This T cell receptor (beta chain) was captured by sequencing in a study of technical replicates of blood from a handful of donors. Assay used: immunoSEQ multiplex PCR; TCRdb lists only in-frame clones, some missing. The profile covers some 47,000 clones, with 90% to 95% appearing a single time and about 3.9% taken by the ten largest. V lost 8 bases to trimming and J lost 3 bases; unmatched junction nucleotides: 8. The CDR3 contains 14 residues. Germline V gene data show CDR1 as MNHNS and CDR2 as SASEGT. This TCR was sampled from a human donor in good health. Some clones in this sample may be carry-over from other donors' samples. Sample: PBMCs. This chain uses TRBV6-1 with TRBJ1-1; 8 positions match TRBD1. For the CDR3, the DNA is TGTGCCAGCCTACTGCAGGGGGCGGACACTGAAGCTTTCTTT. Protein sequence: CASLLQGADTEAFF.